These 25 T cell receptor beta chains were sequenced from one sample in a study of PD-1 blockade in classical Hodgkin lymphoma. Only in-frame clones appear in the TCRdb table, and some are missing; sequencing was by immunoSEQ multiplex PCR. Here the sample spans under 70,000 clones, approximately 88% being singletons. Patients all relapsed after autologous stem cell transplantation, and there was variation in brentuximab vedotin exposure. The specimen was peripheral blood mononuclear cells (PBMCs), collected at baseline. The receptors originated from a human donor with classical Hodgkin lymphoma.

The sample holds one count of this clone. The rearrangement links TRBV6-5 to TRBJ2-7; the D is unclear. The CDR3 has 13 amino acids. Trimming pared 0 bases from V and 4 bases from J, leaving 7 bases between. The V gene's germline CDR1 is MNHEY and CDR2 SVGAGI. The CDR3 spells CASSYSTLYEQYF. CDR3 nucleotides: TGTGCCAGCAGTTACTCGACACTGTACGAGCAGTACTTC.

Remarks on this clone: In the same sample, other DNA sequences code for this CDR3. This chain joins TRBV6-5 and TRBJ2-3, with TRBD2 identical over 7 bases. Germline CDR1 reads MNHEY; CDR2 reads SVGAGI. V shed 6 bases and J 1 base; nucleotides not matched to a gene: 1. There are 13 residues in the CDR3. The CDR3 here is CASSRGGTDTQYF. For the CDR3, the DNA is TGTGCCAGCAGCCGGGGGGGCACAGATACGCAGTATTTT.

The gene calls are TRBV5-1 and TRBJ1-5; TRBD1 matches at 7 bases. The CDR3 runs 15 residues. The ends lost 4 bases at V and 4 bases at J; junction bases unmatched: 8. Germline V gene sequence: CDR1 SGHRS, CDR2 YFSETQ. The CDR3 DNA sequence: TGCGCCAGCAGCCTCTCCGGGACAGAGAATCAGCCCCAGCATTTT. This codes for CASSLSGTENQPQHF.

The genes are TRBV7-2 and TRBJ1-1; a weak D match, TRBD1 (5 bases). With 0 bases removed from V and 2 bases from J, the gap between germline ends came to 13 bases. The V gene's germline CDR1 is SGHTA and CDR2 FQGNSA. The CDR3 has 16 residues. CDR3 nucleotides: TGTGCCAGCAGCTTAGCGTCCGACGGGGGAAACACTGAAGCTTTCTTT. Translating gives CASSLASDGGNTEAFF.

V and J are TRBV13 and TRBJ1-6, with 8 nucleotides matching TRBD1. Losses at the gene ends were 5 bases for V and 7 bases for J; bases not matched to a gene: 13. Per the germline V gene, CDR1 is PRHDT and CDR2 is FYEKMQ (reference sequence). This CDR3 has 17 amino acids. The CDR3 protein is CASSGFSTGDSNSPLHF. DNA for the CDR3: TGTGCCAGCAGCGGCTTTTCGACAGGGGACTCCAATTCACCCCTCCACTTT.

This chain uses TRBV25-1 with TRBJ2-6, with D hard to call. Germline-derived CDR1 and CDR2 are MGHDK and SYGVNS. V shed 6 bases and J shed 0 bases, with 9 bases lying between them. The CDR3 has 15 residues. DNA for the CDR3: TGTGCCAGCAGCCTCCCCAGCTCTGGGGCCAACGTCCTGACTTTC. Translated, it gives CASSLPSSGANVLTF.

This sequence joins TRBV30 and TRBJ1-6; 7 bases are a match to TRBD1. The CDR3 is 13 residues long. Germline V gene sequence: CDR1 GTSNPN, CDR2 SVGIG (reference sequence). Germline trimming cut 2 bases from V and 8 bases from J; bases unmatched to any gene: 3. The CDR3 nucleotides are TGTGCCTGGAGTCGACAGGGCGATTCACCCCTCCACTTT. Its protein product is CAWSRQGDSPLHF.

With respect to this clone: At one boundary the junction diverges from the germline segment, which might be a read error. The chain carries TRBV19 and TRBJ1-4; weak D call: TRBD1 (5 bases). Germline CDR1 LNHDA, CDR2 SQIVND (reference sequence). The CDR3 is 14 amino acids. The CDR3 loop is CASTLGETDEKLFF. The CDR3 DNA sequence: TGTGCCAGTACCCTGGGGGAAACTGATGAAAAACTGTTTTTT. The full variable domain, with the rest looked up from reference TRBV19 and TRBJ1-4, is DGGITQSPKYLFRKEGQNVTLSCEQNLNHDAMYWYRQDPGQGLRLIYYSQIVNDFQKGDIAEGYSVSREKKESFPLTVTSAQKNPTAFYLCASTLGETDEKLFFGSGTQLSVL.

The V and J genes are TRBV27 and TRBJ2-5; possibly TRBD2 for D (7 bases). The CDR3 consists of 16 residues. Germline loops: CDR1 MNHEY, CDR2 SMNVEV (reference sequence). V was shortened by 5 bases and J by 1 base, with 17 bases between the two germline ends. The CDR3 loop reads CASSPKAGAAQETQYF. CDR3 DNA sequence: TGTGCCAGCAGTCCCAAGGCGGGGGCGGCCCAAGAGACCCAGTACTTC.

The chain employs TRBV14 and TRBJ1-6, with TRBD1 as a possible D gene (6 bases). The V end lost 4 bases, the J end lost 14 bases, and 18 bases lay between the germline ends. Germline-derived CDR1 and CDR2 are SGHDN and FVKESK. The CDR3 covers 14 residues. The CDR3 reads CASSPRIDGTTLHF. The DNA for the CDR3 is TGTGCCAGCAGCCCCCGCATAGATGGGACAACCCTCCACTTT. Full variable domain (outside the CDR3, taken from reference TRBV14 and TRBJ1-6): EAGVTQFPSHSVIEKGQTVTLRCDPISGHDNLYWYRRVMGKEIKFLLHFVKESKQDESGMPNNRFLAERTGGTYSTLKVQPAELEDSGVYFCASSPRIDGTTLHFGNGTRLTVT.

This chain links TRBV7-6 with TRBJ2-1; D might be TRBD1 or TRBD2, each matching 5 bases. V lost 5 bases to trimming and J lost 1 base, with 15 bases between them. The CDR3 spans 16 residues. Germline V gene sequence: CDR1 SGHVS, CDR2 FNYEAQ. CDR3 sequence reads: CASSQPGTESYNEQFF. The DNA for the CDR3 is TGTGCCAGCAGCCAACCCGGGACGGAATCCTACAATGAGCAGTTCTTC.

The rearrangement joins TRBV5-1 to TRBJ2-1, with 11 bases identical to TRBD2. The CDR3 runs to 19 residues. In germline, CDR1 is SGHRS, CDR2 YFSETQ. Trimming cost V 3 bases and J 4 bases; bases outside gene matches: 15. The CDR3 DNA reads TGCGCCAGCAGCTCCTGGGCACTAGCGGGGGCCTCATTATACAATGAGCAGTTCTTC. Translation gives CASSSWALAGASLYNEQFF.

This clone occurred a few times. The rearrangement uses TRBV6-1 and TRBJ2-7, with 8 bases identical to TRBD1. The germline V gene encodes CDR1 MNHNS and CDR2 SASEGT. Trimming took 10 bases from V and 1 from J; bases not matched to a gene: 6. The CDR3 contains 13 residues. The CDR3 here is CAIGTGSSYEQYF. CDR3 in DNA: TGTGCCATTGGGACAGGTTCTTCCTACGAGCAGTACTTC.

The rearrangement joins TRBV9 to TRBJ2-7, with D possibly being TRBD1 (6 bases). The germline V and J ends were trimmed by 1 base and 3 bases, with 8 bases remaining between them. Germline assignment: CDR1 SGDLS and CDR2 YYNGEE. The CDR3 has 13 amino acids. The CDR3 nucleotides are TGTGCCAGCAGCGTACTACAGGGCTACGAGCAGTACTTC. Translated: CASSVLQGYEQYF.

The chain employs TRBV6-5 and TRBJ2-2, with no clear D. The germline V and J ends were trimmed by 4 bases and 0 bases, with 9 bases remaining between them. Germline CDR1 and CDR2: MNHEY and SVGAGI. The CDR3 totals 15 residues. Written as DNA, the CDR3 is TGTGCCAGCAGTTCTGACGCCTCGAACACCGGGGAGCTGTTTTTT. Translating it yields CASSSDASNTGELFF.

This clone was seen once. CDR3 loop: CASKVSGSSGNTIYF. CDR3 nucleotide sequence: TGTGCCAGCAAGGTTTCTGGTAGCTCTGGAAACACCATATATTTT. The rearrangement uses TRBV6-6 and TRBJ1-3, with D unresolved. Trimming removed 7 bases at V and 0 bases at J, with 13 bases between. CDR1 MNHNY and CDR2 SVGAGI come from the germline V gene (reference sequence). The CDR3 is 15 residues long.

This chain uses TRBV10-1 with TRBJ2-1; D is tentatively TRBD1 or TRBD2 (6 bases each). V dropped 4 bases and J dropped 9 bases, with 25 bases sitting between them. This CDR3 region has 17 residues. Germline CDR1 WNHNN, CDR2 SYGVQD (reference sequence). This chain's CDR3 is CASSGGAGKTPSGEQFF. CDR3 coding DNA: TGCGCCAGCAGTGGGGGGGCAGGGAAGACCCCATCCGGTGAGCAGTTCTTC.

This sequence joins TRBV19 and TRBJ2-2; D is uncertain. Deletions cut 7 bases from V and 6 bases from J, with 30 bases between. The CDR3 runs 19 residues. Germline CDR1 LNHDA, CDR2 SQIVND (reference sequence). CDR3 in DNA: TGTGCCAGTAATAGTGGCCAGGATCCGATCGAATTTAGAGCCGGGGAGCTGTTTTTT. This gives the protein CASNSGQDPIEFRAGELFF.

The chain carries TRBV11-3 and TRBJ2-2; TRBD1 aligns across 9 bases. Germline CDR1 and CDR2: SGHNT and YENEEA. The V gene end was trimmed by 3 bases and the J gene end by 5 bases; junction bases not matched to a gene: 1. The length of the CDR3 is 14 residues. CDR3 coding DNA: TGTGCCAGCAGCTTGGACAGGGGAACCGGGGAGCTGTTTTTT. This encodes CASSLDRGTGELFF.

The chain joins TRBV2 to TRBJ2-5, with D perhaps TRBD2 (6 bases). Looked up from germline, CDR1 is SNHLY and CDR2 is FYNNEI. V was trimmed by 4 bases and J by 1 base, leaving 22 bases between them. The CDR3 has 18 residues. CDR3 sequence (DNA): TGTGCCAGCAGTGTACCGGGACTCCGATCTGCGGGCCAAGAGACCCAGTACTTC. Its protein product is CASSVPGLRSAGQETQYF.

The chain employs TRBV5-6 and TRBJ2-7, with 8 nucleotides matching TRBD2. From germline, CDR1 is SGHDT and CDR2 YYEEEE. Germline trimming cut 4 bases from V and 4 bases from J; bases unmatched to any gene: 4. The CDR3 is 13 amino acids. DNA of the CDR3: TGTGCCAGCAGCCCCAGCGGGGGTTACGAGCAGTACTTC. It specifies CASSPSGGYEQYF.

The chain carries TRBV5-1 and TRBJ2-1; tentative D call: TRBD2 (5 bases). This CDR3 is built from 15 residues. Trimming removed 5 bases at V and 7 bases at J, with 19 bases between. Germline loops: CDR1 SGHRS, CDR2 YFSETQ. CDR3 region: CASSLVGLRDNEQFF. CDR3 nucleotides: TGCGCCAGCAGTTTAGTGGGTCTGAGGGATAATGAGCAGTTCTTC.

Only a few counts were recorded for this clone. CDR3 residues: CASSFMSGDQPQHF. DNA of the CDR3: TGTGCCAGCAGCTTTATGTCCGGAGATCAGCCCCAGCATTTT. The genes are TRBV5-6 and TRBJ1-5; D unresolved. Trimming pared 2 bases from V and 5 bases from J, leaving 11 bases between. Germline-derived CDR1 and CDR2 are SGHDT and YYEEEE. The CDR3 runs to 14 residues.

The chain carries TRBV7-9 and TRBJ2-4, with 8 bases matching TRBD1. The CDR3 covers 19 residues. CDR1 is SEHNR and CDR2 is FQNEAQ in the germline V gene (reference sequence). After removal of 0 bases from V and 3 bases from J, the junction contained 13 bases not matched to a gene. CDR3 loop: CASSLARGRGFQGKNIQYF. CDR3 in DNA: TGTGCCAGCAGCTTAGCCAGGGGGCGCGGCTTTCAGGGCAAAAACATTCAGTACTTC.

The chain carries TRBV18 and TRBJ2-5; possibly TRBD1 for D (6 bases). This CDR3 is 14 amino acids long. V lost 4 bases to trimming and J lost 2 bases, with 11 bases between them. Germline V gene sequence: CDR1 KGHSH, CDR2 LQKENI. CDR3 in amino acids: CASSRLDRQETQYF. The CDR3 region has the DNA TGTGCCAGCTCACGACTCGACAGGCAAGAGACCCAGTACTTC.